These T cell receptor beta chains were read from a single sample in a study of cytomegalovirus exposure and HLA in healthy donors. Method: immunoSEQ multiplex PCR; TCRdb's copy keeps in-frame clones and lacks some. The sample lists 200,000 or so clones, roughly four fifths occurring once. Sample: PBMCs. Receptors originate from a woman in her fifties or sixties in good health and CMV-seropositive. Each CDR3 is given with its conserved first and last residue. The order of the fields is V gene, D gene, J gene, clone size, CDR3 DNA, CDR3 protein. A D gene is named only where the DNA matches it firmly. Rows give clone size only sometimes, using once, few, many, or a class for an expanded clone.

>TRBV5-1|-|TRBJ1-1|-
TGCGCCAGCAGCTCTGGGACTGGCGACACTGAAGCTTTCTTT
CASSSGTGDTEAFF
>TRBV5-6|TRBD1|TRBJ2-5|-
TGTGCCAGCAGCTTAAGGACAGGGTCTCAAGAGACCCAGTACTTC
CASSLRTGSQETQYF
>TRBV10-1|-|TRBJ2-5|-
TGCGCCAGCAGTGGGGGAAGCGGAGATAAAGAGACCCAGTACTTC
CASSGGSGDKETQYF
>TRBV19|-|TRBJ2-1|-
TGTGCCAGTAGTATACGGGGGACCTACAATGAGCAGTTCTTC
CASSIRGTYNEQFF
>TRBV25-1|TRBD1|TRBJ1-1|-
TGTGCCAGCGGCCGGACAGGGAAGAACACTGAAGCTTTCTTT
CASGRTGKNTEAFF
>TRBV7-2|TRBD2|TRBJ2-5|-
TGTGCCAGCAGCTTAGTGGGACTAGCGGGGGGGCAAGAGACCCAGTACTTC
CASSLVGLAGGQETQYF
>TRBV19|-|TRBJ2-7|-
TGTGCCAGTAGTATAGGGAGGCTCTACGAGCAGTACTTC
CASSIGRLYEQYF
>TRBV28|-|TRBJ2-7|-
TGTGCCAGCAAAACTTACTCCTACGAGCAGTACTTC
CASKTYSYEQYF
>TRBV7-2|TRBD1|TRBJ2-3|-
TGTGCCAGCAGCCAAACCGGGACAGGGAAAGATACGCAGTATTTT
CASSQTGTGKDTQYF
>TRBV5-4|TRBD2|TRBJ2-7|-
TGTGCCAGCAGCCAAGAACTAGCGGGAGGGCTTACCTCCTACGAGCAGTACTTC
CASSQELAGGLTSYEQYF
>TRBV27|TRBD1|TRBJ1-2|-
TGTGCCAGCAGTTTGGACAGGGCCTATGGCTACACCTTC
CASSLDRAYGYTF
>TRBV27|TRBD1|TRBJ2-7|few
TGTGCCAGCAGTGCACCGGGACAGGGGGCGAGAGAGCAGTACTTC
CASSAPGQGAREQYF
>TRBV12-2|-|TRBJ1-1|few
TGTGCAAGTCGCTTAGACAGACAGGGATGCACTGAAGCTTTCTTT
CASRLDRQGCTEAFF
>TRBV27|TRBD2|TRBJ2-3|-
TGTGCCAGCAGTTTTATTGCGGGGGGCCTCACAGATACGCAGTATTTT
CASSFIAGGLTDTQYF
>TRBV7-2|TRBD1|TRBJ1-4|-
TGTGCCAGCAGCTTAGCGGCGGAGGGACAGAGGCTGTTTTTT
CASSLAAEGQRLFF
>TRBV5-1|-|TRBJ2-6|-
TGCGCCAGCAGTTCTACTGGGGCCAACGTCCTGACTTTC
CASSSTGANVLTF
>TRBV5-1|-|TRBJ2-4|-
TGCGCCAGCAGCCTGGGAGCTGCCAAAAACAGTCAGTACTTC
CASSLGAAKNSQYF
>TRBV6-5|TRBD2|TRBJ2-7|-
TGTGCCAGCAGTTACTCGATGCTAGCGGGAGGCTACGAGCAGTACTTC
CASSYSMLAGGYEQYF
>TRBV6-5|TRBD2|TRBJ2-7|-
TGTGCCAGCAGTCAAGGGGCGGGGGGGATGGAGCAGTACTTC
CASSQGAGGMEQYF
>TRBV28|TRBD1|TRBJ1-6|-
TGTGCCAGCCTCCAACCCAGGACAGGGAATTCACCCCTCCACTTT
CASLQPRTGNSPLHF
>TRBV7-9|-|TRBJ2-5|-
TGTTCCAGCAGCCGGCGGCAGGGTGTCGGGACCCAGTACTTC
CSSSRRQGVGTQYF
>TRBV5-3|TRBD1|TRBJ2-2|-
TGTGCCAGAAGCTTGGGGACAGGGGCCACCGGGGAGCTGTTTTTT
CARSLGTGATGELFF
>TRBV30|TRBD2|TRBJ2-7|-
TGTGCCTGGAGCTTGGGACTAGCCAGTGACGAGCAGTACTTC
CAWSLGLASDEQYF
>TRBV7-9|TRBD2|TRBJ2-3|-
TGTTCCAGCAGCTTATGGGGGACTAGCGGGAGATCGGATACGCAGTATTTT
CSSSLWGTSGRSDTQYF
>TRBV5-4|TRBD1|TRBJ1-2|-
TGTGCCAGCAGCCCCTGGGACAGGGGAAACTATGGCTACACCTTC
CASSPWDRGNYGYTF
>TRBV18|-|TRBJ2-5|-
TGTGCCAGCTCGCCGGACCAAGAGACCCAGTACTTC
CASSPDQETQYF
>TRBV4-2|TRBD2|TRBJ2-3|-
TGTGCCAGCAGCCAAGATGGACTAGCGGGGCCTAGCACAGATACGCAGTATTTT
CASSQDGLAGPSTDTQYF
>TRBV5-1|TRBD2|TRBJ2-5|-
TGCGCCAGCGCGGAGGAACTAGCGTTAGAAGAGACCCAGTACTTC
CASAEELALEETQYF
>TRBV19|-|TRBJ1-5|-
TGTGCCAGTAGACCCTCCCCGGGGACTACTTATCAGCCCCAGCATTTT
CASRPSPGTTYQPQHF
>TRBV11-2|-|TRBJ1-2|-
TGTGCCAGCAGCCCAGGCGGGAGTATCGGCTATGGCTACACCTTC
CASSPGGSIGYGYTF
>TRBV18|TRBD2|TRBJ2-7|-
TGTGCCAGCTCACCGCTCGGGCGGGGGGAGACCTACGAGCAGTACTTC
CASSPLGRGETYEQYF
>TRBV5-4|TRBD1|TRBJ1-2|-
TGTGCCAGCAGCTTACAGGGGGCGGACTATGGCTACACCTTC
CASSLQGADYGYTF
>TRBV5-1|TRBD1|TRBJ2-7|-
TGCGCCAGCAGCTTGGTACTGGGCCAGGGGGACGAGCAGTACTTC
CASSLVLGQGDEQYF
>TRBV18|TRBD2|TRBJ2-5|-
TGTGCCAGCTCACCCGGGAGGCAAGAGACCCAGTACTTC
CASSPGRQETQYF
>TRBV6-5|TRBD1|TRBJ2-4|-
TGTGCCAGCAGTCGCTCGGGACAGAGCAAAAACATTCAGTACTTC
CASSRSGQSKNIQYF
>TRBV18|TRBD1|TRBJ1-4|-
TGTGCCAGCTCACCCGGGGACAGTGGGCGAAAACTGTTTTTT
CASSPGDSGRKLFF
>TRBV6-6|-|TRBJ1-1|-
TGTGCCAGCAGTTACGGGACTCTAGGAACTGAAGCTTTCTTT
CASSYGTLGTEAFF
>TRBV9|TRBD2|TRBJ2-1|-
TGTGCCAGCAGCGAGGGACTAGCGGGATTATACAATGAGCAGTTCTTC
CASSEGLAGLYNEQFF
>TRBV11-2|TRBD1|TRBJ2-3|-
TGTGCCAGCAGCTTAGAGGGCAGGGGGCGAGGAGATACGCAGTATTTT
CASSLEGRGRGDTQYF
>TRBV10-3|TRBD1|TRBJ1-5|-
TGTGCCATCAGTGCGGGGACAGGGCTCAGCAATCAGCCCCAGCATTTT
CAISAGTGLSNQPQHF
>TRBV11-3|TRBD2|TRBJ2-7|-
TGTGCCAGCAGCTGGGCCGGGACTAGCGGCGAAGAGCAGTACTTC
CASSWAGTSGEEQYF
>TRBV5-6|TRBD2|TRBJ2-3|-
TGTGCCAGCAGCTTGATTGCTAGCGGGTTTGATACGCAGTATTTT
CASSLIASGFDTQYF
>TRBV6-5|-|TRBJ2-1|-
TGTGCCAGCAGCAACAGGGTCGGGAAGCAGTTCTTC
CASSNRVGKQFF
>TRBV6-1|TRBD1|TRBJ2-7|-
TGTGCCAGCAGACGCACTGGACAGGGCTACGAGCAGTACTTC
CASRRTGQGYEQYF
>TRBV15|TRBD2|TRBJ2-3|-
TGTGCCACCAGCAGAGATAGCGGGGCCACAGATACGCAGTATTTT
CATSRDSGATDTQYF
>TRBV23-1|TRBD1|TRBJ1-1|-
TGCGCCAGAAGACAGGGAAAAGCTTTCTTT
CARRQGKAFF
>TRBV15|TRBD1|TRBJ1-5|-
TGTGCCACCAGCGGGACAGGCTTTAGCAATCAGCCCCAGCATTTT
CATSGTGFSNQPQHF
>TRBV7-9|-|TRBJ1-1|-
TGTGCCAGCAGCTTAGTGGGGGGAAAGATCGACACTGAAGCTTTCTTT
CASSLVGGKIDTEAFF
>TRBV18|TRBD2|TRBJ2-1|-
TGTGCCAGCTCACCAAGCTCCGGGACTAACTACAATGAGCAGTTCTTC
CASSPSSGTNYNEQFF
>TRBV2|TRBD2|TRBJ2-1|-
TGTGCCAGCAGTGTTACGGGAGGGTACAATGAGCAGTTCTTC
CASSVTGGYNEQFF